The present T cell receptor (beta chain) was sequenced within a study of T-cell memory formation after mild COVID-19. TCRdb redid the calling of the 5' RACE reads with MiXCR, one entry per CDR3 protein. The data hold over 500,000 distinct CDR3 sequences, with approximately 15% observed a single time. V lost 5 bases to trimming and J lost 7 bases, with 8 bases between them. The CDR3 runs to 12 residues. The germline V gene has CDR1 SGHTA and CDR2 FQGNSA. The receptor comes from an adult woman who had mild COVID-19 (a few samples of this study predate the infection). Cell type and time point are not known. V and J are TRBV7-2 and TRBJ2-2; TRBD1 or TRBD2 may be the D gene (5 bases each). The specimen sequenced was PBMCs or a T cell subset sorted from them (not recorded which). The CDR3 here is CASSQRGGELFF. As DNA, the CDR3 is TGTGCCAGCAGCCAGAGGGGCGGGGAGCTGTTTTTT.